Below are 11 T cell receptor beta chains sequenced from a single sample in a study of blood T cell repertoires in COVID-19. Repertoires were generated with immunoSEQ multiplex PCR, while TCRdb's copy carries only in-frame clones and drops some. The data hold under 300,000 clones, with about 84% observed a single time. The sample taken for sequencing was peripheral blood. These receptors were collected from a man older than 75 with acute or convalescent COVID-19.

This sequence joins TRBV3-1 (or the pseudogene TRBV3-2) and TRBJ2-5; a possible D gene is TRBD2 (6 bases). V gave up 0 bases and J gave up 6 bases, with 17 bases separating them. The CDR3 is made up of 16 amino acids. Germline loops: CDR1 LGHDT, CDR2 YNNKEL (reference sequence). CDR3 protein: CASSQEVSGRWKTQYF. The CDR3 nucleotides are TGTGCCAGCAGCCAAGAAGTTTCAGGGAGGTGGAAGACCCAGTACTTC.

Regarding this clone: The same CDR3 is also encoded by other DNA sequences in this sample. This sequence joins TRBV19 and TRBJ1-2; TRBD1 matches at 8 bases. The V gene end was trimmed by 1 base and the J gene end by 4 bases; junction bases not matched to a gene: 2. Germline loops: CDR1 LNHDA, CDR2 SQIVND (reference sequence). The CDR3 runs to 14 residues. This chain's CDR3 is CASSIGDRGYGYTF. CDR3 bases: TGTGCCAGTAGTATAGGTGACAGGGGCTATGGCTACACCTTC.

The rearrangement uses TRBV6-6 and TRBJ1-1; D gene uncertain. Germline CDR1 MNHNY, CDR2 SVGAGI (reference sequence). The CDR3 contains 17 residues. Trimming removed 5 bases at V and 1 base at J, with 20 bases between. DNA of the CDR3: TGTGCCAGCAGTCTACCCCCCTTGACGGGGAAGAACACTGAAGCTTTCTTT. Protein: CASSLPPLTGKNTEAFF.

The chain links TRBV18 to TRBJ2-5; TRBD2 agrees at 10 bases. The germline CDR1 and CDR2 sequences are KGHSH and LQKENI. The J segment lost 1 base and the V segment lost 6 bases, leaving 8 bases of the junction unmatched. The CDR3 sequence is 16 residues long. The CDR3 coding sequence is TGTGCCAGCTCCCTTAGACTAGCGGGCTCCCAAGAGACCCAGTACTTC. Translated, it gives CASSLRLAGSQETQYF.

The CDR3 DNA sequence: TGTGCCAGCAGCTTAAGCGGGGGACAGCCTAACACTGAAGCTTTCTTT. Amino acids: CASSLSGGQPNTEAFF. The V and J genes are TRBV11-1 and TRBJ1-1; 7 nucleotides align to TRBD1. Losses at the gene ends were 2 bases for V and 2 bases for J; bases not matched to a gene: 8. The CDR3 runs to 16 residues. Germline assignment: CDR1 SGHAT and CDR2 FQDESV (reference sequence).

The gene calls are TRBV5-1 and TRBJ1-2, with TRBD1 as a possible D gene (6 bases). Germline assignment: CDR1 SGHRS and CDR2 YFSETQ. This CDR3 has 15 residues. The ends were cut back, 3 bases at V and 3 bases at J, with 15 bases in the middle. CDR3 region: CASSSLTGSHYGYTF. The CDR3 region has the DNA TGCGCCAGCAGCTCCTTGACAGGCTCCCACTATGGCTACACCTTC.

The chain links TRBV3-1 (or the pseudogene TRBV3-2) to TRBJ2-1; TRBD2 agrees at 10 bases. Germline V gene sequence: CDR1 LGHDT, CDR2 YNNKEL (reference sequence). J lost 5 bases, V lost 4 bases, and 11 bases had no gene match. The CDR3 runs 17 residues. The CDR3 nucleotides are TGTGCCAGCAGCCGGCGGCCTAGCGGGGGCCCGCACAATGAGCAGTTCTTC. Residues: CASSRRPSGGPHNEQFF.

This clone turned up a few times. This CDR3 is also generated by other DNA sequences in the sample. The rearrangement links TRBV10-3 to TRBJ2-6; 11 nucleotides match TRBD1. The germline CDR1 and CDR2 sequences are ENHRY and SYGVKD. Trimming took 3 bases from V and 2 from J; bases not matched to a gene: 12. The CDR3 contains 20 residues. DNA of the CDR3: TGTGCCATCAGTGAAAGACGACCGGGACAGGGGGGAGCTGGGGCCAACGTCCTGACTTTC. As protein: CAISERRPGQGGAGANVLTF.

The rearrangement joins TRBV7-9 to TRBJ1-6; possible D gene TRBD1, 5 bases. Trimming took off 3 bases at V and 9 bases at J, with 15 bases between the two ends. The CDR3 runs to 15 residues. Germline-derived CDR1 and CDR2 are SEHNR and FQNEAQ (reference sequence). The CDR3 DNA follows: TGTGCCAGCAGCTTGGGGCCGGGGGACGGTTCACCCCTCCACTTT. Translating gives CASSLGPGDGSPLHF. The variable domain in full, completed from reference TRBV7-9 and TRBJ1-6, reads DTGVSQNPRHKITKRGQNVTFRCDPISEHNRLYWYRQTLGQGPEFLTYFQNEAQLEKSRLLSDRFSAERPKGSFSTLEIQRTEQGDSAMYLCASSLGPGDGSPLHFGNGTRLTVT.

The chain recombines TRBV29-1 with TRBJ1-2, with unresolved D. The CDR3 runs to 12 residues. V lost 3 bases and J lost 6, with 11 bases in between. CDR1 is SQVTM and CDR2 is ANQGSEA in the germline V gene. For the CDR3, the DNA is TGCAGCGTTGATTGGTCCGGGGATGGCTACACCTTC. Translated, it gives CSVDWSGDGYTF.

In this sample, this clone turned up a few times. V gene TRBV5-1 combines with J gene TRBJ1-1; 9 bases are a match to TRBD1. With V trimmed by 3 bases and J by 4 bases, 7 bases remained unmatched. CDR3 length: 15 amino acids. CDR1 is SGHRS, CDR2 YFSETQ, per germline. Here the CDR3 DNA reads TGCGCCAGCAGCTGGGACAGGGCCGCGGGCACTGAAGCTTTCTTT. Its protein product is CASSWDRAAGTEAFF.